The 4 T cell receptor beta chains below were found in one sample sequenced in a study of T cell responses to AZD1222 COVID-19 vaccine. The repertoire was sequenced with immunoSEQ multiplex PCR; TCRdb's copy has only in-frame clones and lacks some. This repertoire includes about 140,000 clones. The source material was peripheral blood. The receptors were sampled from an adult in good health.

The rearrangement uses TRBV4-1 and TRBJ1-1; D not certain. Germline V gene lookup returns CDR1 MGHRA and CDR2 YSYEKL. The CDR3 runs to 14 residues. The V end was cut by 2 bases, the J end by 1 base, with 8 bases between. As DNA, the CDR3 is TGCGCCAGCAGCCAATCAGGCCCGAACACTGAAGCTTTCTTT. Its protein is CASSQSGPNTEAFF.

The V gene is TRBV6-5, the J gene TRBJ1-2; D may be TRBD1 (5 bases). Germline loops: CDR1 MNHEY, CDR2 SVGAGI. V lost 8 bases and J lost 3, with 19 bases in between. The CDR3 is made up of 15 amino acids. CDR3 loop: CASAPRGRSDYGYTF. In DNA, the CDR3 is TGTGCCAGCGCCCCCCGGGGCCGGTCAGACTATGGCTACACCTTC.

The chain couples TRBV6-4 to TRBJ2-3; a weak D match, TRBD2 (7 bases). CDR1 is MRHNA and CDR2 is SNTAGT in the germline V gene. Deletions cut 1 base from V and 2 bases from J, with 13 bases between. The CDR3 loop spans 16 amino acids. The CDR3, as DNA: TGTGCCAGCAGTGACTTGGCGGGGGCGCTCACAGATACGCAGTATTTT. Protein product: CASSDLAGALTDTQYF.

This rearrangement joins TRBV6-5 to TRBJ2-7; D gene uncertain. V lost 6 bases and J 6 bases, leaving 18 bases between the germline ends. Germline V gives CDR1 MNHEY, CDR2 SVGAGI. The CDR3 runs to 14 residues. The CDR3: CASSPAGLGREQYF. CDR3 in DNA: TGTGCCAGCAGCCCCGCCGGGCTTGGTCGCGAGCAGTACTTC.